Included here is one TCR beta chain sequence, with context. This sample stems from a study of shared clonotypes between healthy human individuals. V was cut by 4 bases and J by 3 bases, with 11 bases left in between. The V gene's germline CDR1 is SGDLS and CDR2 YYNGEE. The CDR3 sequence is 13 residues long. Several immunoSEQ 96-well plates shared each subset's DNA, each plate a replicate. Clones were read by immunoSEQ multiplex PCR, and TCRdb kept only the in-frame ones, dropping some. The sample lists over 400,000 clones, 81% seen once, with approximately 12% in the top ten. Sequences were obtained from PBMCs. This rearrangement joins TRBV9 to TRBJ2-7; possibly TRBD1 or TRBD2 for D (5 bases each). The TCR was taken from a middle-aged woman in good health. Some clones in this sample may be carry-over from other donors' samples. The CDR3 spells CASSPRDGYEQYF. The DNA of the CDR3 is TGTGCCAGCAGCCCCCGGGACGGCTACGAGCAGTACTTC.